The clone carrying this TCR beta chain has at least ten counts. Its specificity is not known. RNA transcripts provided the template for amplifying TCR beta CDR3 regions. Second-round multiplex PCR came after first-round RT-PCR with HTBI primers. TCRdb ran MiXCR on the multiplex PCR reads and lists one entry per CDR3 protein. The profile shows 400,000 to 450,000 distinct CDR3 sequences, 20% to 25% of them singletons. Trimming took 3 bases from V and 2 from J, leaving 8 bases between them. The CDR3 runs 13 residues. CDR1 SNHLY and CDR2 FYNNEI come from the germline V gene. This entry is derived from a study of Graves' ophthalmopathy and Graves' hyperthyroidism. The study, taken as a whole, reports: It was with around 70% sensitivity and almost 75% specificity that the model predicted ophthalmopathy progression.

People with hyperthyroidism were aged 18 to 65 and newly diagnosed, under 2 months' duration. The gene calls are TRBV2 and TRBJ2-7; D possibly corresponds to TRBD1 (5 bases). The sequenced sample consisted of peripheral blood. The sequence was obtained from a woman under 30 with stable Graves' hyperthyroidism. The DNA for the CDR3 is TGTGCCAGCAGTGACTCCAGGGCCTACGAGCAGTACTTC. Translating it yields CASSDSRAYEQYF. The complete variable domain, with remaining parts taken from reference TRBV2 and TRBJ2-7, reads EPEVTQTPSHQVTQMGQEVILRCVPISNHLYFYWYRQILGQKVEFLVSFYNNEISEKSEIFDDQFSVERPDGSNFTLKIRSTKLEDSAMYFCASSDSRAYEQYFGPGTRLTVT.